The sequence of this T cell receptor beta chain was determined in a study of blood T cell repertoires in COVID-19 (TCRdb year 2020). Context from the whole study: Samples from collaborators originated in the United States, Italy and Spain and spanned both the acute and convalescent phases of COVID-19. The material from the prospective study consisted of cDNA or gDNA derived from T cells, B-cell-depleted T cells, or PBMCs. The dataset comprised deeply sampled blood TCRbeta repertoires from subjects exposed to, actively infected with, or recovered from COVID-19. The repertoires were released in a freely available public database meant as a resource for research on the immune response to SARS-CoV-2. Samples came from the ongoing ImmuneRACE study (first 160 participants) plus 1,254 subjects from 6 global collaborators. A de-identified subject ID, COVID-19 status, age in years and sex were almost always included in the sample metadata. Where available, HLA class I and class II types were obtained from metadata supplied by the sample provider rather than from assay-based typing. The paper's findings and limits, for the study overall: The quantity of clinical and demographic metadata differed by source and by participant and was supplied without curation.

Collaborating institutions collected whole blood in K2EDTA tubes following their own protocols. For TCRbeta analysis, collaborators shipped samples in one of three forms: frozen whole blood, isolated PBMCs, or DNA extracted from either of those sample types. The immunoSEQ Assay, a bias-controlled multiplex PCR, was used to amplify TCRbeta CDR3 regions from genomic DNA. In the authors' own workflow: Within the assay, amplification of reference gene primers was used to estimate how many nucleated cells each sample contained. To quantify the absolute abundance of each unique TCRbeta CDR3 rearrangement, sequence reads were collapsed and filtered. For each sample, productive Simpson clonality was calculated as the square root of Simpson's diversity index across productive rearrangements. TCRdb carries this immuneACCESS record with in-frame sequences only. Its versions omit some clonotypes, under half of them owing to an unresolved V gene in the studies checked, with the rest unexplained. V and J calls and clone size are as listed in that table; D and trimming were resolved from the DNA. This sample comprises around 60,000 clones, around 89% of them detected only once. Approximately 8.3% of the sample is in the top ten clones.

Notes on this clone: Its antigen remains undetermined. No per-base quality is available; no much larger clone lies one base away.

At the junction V is shortened by 0 bases and J by 1 base, with 11 bases in between. The CDR3 runs 16 residues from the cysteine to the phenylalanine. Solely the CDR3 DNA is kept, with 48 bases framed from the first base. In the germline V gene, CDR1 corresponds to LGHNA and CDR2 to YSLEER. Material: peripheral blood. The receptor chain draws on TRBV4-3 and TRBJ2-3; a tentative D call is TRBD2 (6 bases match). This receptor was taken from a human donor with active COVID-19. The donor label of this sample is uncertain. The DNA sequence is given as TGCGCCAGCAGCCAAGATTCTAAGCGGGGCACAGATACGCAGTATTTT. The resulting protein is CASSQDSKRGTDTQYF.